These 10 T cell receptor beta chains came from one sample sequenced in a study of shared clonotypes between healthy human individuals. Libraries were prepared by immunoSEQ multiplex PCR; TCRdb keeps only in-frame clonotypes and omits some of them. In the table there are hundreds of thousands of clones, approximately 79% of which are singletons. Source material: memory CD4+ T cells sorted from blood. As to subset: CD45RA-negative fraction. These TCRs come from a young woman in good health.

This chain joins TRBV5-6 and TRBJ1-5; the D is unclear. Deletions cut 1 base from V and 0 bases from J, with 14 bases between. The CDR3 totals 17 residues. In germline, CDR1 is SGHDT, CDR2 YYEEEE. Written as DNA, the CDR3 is TGTGCCAGCAGCTTGTTCCGAGAATCCGGTAGCAATCAGCCCCAGCATTTT. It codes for CASSLFRESGSNQPQHF.

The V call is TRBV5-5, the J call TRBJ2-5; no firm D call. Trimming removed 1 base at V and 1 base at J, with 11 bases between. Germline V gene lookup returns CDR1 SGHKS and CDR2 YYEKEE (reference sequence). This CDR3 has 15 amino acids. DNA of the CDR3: TGTGCCAGCAGCTTGACGATTTCGGCCCAAGAGACCCAGTACTTC. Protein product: CASSLTISAQETQYF.

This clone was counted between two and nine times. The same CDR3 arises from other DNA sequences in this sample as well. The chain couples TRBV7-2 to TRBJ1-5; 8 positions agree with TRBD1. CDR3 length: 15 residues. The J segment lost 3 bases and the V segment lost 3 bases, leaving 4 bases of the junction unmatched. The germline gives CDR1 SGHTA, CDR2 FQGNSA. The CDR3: CASSFGQGLNQPQHF. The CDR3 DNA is TGTGCCAGCAGCTTCGGACAGGGACTCAATCAGCCCCAGCATTTT.

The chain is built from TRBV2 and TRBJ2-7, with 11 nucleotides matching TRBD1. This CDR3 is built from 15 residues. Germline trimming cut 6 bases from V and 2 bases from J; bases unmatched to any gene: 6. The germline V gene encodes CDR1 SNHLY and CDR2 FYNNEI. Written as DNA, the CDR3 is TGTGCCAGCAGGGGGACAGGGGGGAGCGCCTACGAGCAGTACTTC. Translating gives CASRGTGGSAYEQYF.

The CDR3 DNA sequence: TGTGCCAGCAGACTAGCGGGAGTCGCCTACAATGAGCAGTTCTTC. This translates into CASRLAGVAYNEQFF. The chain joins TRBV2 to TRBJ2-1, with 11 bases that match TRBD2. V trimming: 6 bases; J trimming: 2 bases; junction bases outside the gene matches: 3. The germline gives CDR1 SNHLY, CDR2 FYNNEI. The CDR3 is 15 residues long.

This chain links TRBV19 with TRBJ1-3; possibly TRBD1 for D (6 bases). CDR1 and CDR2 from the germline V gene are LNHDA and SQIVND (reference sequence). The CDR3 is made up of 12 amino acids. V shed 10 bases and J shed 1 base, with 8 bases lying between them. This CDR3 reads CATGQSGNTIYF. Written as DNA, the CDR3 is TGTGCCACCGGACAGTCTGGAAACACCATATATTTT.

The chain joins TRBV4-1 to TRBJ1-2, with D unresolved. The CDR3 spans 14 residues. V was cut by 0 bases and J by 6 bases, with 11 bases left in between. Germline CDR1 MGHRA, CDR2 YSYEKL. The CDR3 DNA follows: TGCGCCAGCAGCCAAGAATTCCAGGTTAATGGCTACACCTTC. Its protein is CASSQEFQVNGYTF.

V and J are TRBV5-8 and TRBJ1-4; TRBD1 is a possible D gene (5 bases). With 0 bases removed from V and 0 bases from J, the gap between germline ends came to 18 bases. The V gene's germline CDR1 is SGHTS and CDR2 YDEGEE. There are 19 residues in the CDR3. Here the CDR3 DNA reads TGTGCCAGCAGCTTGGCCTCGCGTCATTTGGGGCCAACTAATGAAAAACTGTTTTTT. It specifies CASSLASRHLGPTNEKLFF.

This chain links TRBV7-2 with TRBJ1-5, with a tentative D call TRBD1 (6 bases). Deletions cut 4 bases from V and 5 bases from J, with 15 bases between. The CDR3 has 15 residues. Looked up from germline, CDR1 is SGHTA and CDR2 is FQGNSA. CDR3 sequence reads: CASSSGTNTYQPQHF. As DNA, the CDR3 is TGTGCCAGCAGCTCCGGGACAAACACTTATCAGCCCCAGCATTTT.

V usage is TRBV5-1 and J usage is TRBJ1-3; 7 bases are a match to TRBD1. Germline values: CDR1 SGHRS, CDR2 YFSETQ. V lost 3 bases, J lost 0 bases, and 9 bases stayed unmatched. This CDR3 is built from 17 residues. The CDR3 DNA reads TGCGCCAGCAGCTCCAGGTACAGGGGACTCTCTGGAAACACCATATATTTT. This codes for CASSSRYRGLSGNTIYF.